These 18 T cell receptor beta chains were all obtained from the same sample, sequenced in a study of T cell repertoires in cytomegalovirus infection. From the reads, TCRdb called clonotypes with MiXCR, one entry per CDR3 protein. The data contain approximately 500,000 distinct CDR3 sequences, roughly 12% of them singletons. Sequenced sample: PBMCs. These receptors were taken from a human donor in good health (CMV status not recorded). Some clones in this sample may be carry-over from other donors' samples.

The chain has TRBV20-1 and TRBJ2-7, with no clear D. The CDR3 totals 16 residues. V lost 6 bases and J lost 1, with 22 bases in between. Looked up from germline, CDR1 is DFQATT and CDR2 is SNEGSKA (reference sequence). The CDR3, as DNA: TGCAGTGCACCCTCCACTCAGCCGTACTCTTCCTACGAGCAGTACTTC. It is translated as CSAPSTQPYSSYEQYF.

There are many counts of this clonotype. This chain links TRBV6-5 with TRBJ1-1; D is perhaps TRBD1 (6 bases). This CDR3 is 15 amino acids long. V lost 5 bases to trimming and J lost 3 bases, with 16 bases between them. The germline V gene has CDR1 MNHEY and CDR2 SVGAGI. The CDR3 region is CASSRTATEDTEAFF. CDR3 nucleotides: TGTGCCAGCAGTCGGACAGCGACAGAGGACACTGAAGCTTTCTTT.

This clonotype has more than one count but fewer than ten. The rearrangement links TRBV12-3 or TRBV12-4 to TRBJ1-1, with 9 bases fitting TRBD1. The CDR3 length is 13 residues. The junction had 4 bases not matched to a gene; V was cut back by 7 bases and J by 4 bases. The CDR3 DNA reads TGTGCCAGCACTAAGACAGGGGGCACTGAAGCTTTCTTT. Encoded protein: CASTKTGGTEAFF.

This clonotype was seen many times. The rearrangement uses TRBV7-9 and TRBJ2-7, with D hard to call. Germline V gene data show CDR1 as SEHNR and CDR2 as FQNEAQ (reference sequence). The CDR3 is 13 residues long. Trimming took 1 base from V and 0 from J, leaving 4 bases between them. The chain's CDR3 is CASSLGHSYEQYF. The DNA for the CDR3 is TGTGCCAGCAGCTTAGGGCACTCCTACGAGCAGTACTTC.

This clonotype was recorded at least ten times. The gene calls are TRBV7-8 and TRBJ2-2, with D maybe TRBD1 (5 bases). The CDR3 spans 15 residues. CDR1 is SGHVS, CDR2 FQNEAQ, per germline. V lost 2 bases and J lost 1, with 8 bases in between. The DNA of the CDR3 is TGTGCCAGCAGCTTAAGGGGCAGGAACACCGGGGAGCTGTTTTTT. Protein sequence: CASSLRGRNTGELFF.

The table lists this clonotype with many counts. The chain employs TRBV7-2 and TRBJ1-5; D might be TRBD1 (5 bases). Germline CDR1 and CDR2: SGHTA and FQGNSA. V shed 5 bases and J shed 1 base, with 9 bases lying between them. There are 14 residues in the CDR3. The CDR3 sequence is CASSRDLSNQPQHF. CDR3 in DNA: TGTGCCAGCAGCCGGGACCTGAGCAATCAGCCCCAGCATTTT.

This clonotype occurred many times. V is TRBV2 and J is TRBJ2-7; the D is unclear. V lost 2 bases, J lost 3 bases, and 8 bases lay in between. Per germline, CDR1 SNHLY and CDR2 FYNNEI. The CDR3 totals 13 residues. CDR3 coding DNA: TGTGCCAGCAGTGAAATGAGGTACTACGAGCAGTACTTC. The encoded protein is CASSEMRYYEQYF. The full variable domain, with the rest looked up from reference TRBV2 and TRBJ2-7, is EPEVTQTPSHQVTQMGQEVILRCVPISNHLYFYWYRQILGQKVEFLVSFYNNEISEKSEIFDDQFSVERPDGSNFTLKIRSTKLEDSAMYFCASSEMRYYEQYFGPGTRLTVT.

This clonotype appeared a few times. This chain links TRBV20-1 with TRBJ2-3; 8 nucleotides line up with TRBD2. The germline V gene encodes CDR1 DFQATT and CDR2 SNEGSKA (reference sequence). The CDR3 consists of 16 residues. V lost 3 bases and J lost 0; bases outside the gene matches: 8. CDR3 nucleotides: TGCAGTGCTAGTGGTGTAGCGGGACTTAGCACAGATACGCAGTATTTT. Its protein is CSASGVAGLSTDTQYF.

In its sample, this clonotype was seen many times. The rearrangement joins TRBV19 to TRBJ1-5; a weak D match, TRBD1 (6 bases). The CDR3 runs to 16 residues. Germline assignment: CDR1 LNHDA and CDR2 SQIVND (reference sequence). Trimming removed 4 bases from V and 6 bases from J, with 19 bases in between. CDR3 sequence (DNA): TGTGCCAGTAGTACTGCGGTTGGGGAAGGGGGTCAGCCCCAGCATTTT. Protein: CASSTAVGEGGQPQHF.

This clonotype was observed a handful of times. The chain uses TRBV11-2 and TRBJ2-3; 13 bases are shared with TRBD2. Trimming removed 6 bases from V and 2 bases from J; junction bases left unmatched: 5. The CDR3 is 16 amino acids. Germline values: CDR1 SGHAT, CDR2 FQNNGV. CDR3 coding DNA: TGTGCCAGCAGAAGGGGACTAGCGGGGACCACAGATACGCAGTATTTT. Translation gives CASRRGLAGTTDTQYF.

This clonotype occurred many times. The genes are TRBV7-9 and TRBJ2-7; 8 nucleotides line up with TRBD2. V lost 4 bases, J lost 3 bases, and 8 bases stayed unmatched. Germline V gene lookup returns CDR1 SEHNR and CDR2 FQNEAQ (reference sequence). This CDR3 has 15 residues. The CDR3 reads CASSSAGGTSYEQYF. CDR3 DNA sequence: TGTGCCAGCAGCTCCGCTGGGGGGACTAGCTACGAGCAGTACTTC.

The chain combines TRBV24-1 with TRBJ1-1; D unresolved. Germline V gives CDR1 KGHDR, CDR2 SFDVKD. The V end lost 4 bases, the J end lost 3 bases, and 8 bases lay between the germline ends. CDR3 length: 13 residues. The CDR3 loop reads CATSERSDTEAFF. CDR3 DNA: TGTGCCACCAGTGAAAGATCGGACACTGAAGCTTTCTTT.

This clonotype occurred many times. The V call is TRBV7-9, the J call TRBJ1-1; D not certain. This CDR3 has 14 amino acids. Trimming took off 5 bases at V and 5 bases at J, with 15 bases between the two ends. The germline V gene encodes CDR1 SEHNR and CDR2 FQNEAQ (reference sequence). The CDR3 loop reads CASSPVTSRTEAFF. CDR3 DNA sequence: TGTGCCAGCAGCCCAGTAACATCGCGTACTGAAGCTTTCTTT.

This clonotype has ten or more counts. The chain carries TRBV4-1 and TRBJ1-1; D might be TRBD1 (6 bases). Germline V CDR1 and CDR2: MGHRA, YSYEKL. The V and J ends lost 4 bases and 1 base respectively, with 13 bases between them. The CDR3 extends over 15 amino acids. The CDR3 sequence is CASSLLTGSNTEAFF. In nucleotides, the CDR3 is TGCGCCAGCAGCCTCCTAACAGGGTCGAACACTGAAGCTTTCTTT.

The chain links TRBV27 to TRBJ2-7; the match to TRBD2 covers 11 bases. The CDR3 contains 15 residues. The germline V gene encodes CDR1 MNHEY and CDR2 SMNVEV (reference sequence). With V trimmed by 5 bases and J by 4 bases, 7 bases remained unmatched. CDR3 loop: CASSPELAGEYEQYF. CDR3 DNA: TGTGCCAGCAGTCCCGAACTAGCGGGAGAGTACGAGCAGTACTTC.

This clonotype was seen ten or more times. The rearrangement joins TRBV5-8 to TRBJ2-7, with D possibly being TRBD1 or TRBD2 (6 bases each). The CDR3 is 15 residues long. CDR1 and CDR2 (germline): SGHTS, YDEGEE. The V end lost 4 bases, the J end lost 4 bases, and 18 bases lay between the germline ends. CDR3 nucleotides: TGTGCCAGCAGCCGCCGGGGGAGGACAGAATACGAGCAGTACTTC. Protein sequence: CASSRRGRTEYEQYF.

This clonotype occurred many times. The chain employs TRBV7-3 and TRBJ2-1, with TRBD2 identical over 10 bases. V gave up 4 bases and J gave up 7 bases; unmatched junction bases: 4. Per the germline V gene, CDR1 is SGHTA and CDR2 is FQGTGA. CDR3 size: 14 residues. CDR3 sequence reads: CASSYSGGANEQFF. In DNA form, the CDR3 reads TGTGCCAGCAGCTACAGCGGGGGGGCTAATGAGCAGTTCTTC.

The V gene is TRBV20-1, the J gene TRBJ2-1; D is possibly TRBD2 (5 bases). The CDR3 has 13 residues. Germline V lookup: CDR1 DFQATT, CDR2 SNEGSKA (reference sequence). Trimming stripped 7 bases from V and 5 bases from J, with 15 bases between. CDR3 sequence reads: CSVPDWSDNEQFF. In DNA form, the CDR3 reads TGCAGTGTACCGGACTGGTCCGACAATGAGCAGTTCTTC.